This is a list of T cell receptor beta chains from one sample in a study of T cell responses to AZD1222 COVID-19 vaccine. Method: immunoSEQ multiplex PCR; TCRdb's copy keeps in-frame clones and lacks some. Among about 75,000 clones listed, approximately 88% were seen once. This specimen was peripheral blood, taken 28 days after the second dose of the MenACWY control vaccine. The origin of the receptors is an adult who received the MenACWY meningococcal vaccine as a control. Both conserved end residues are part of each CDR3. Fields, in order: D gene, CDR3 length, J gene, V gene, clone size, CDR3 DNA, CDR3 protein. The D gene is left open where the match is weak. Only part of the rows carry a size: once, few, many, or a class if the clone is expanded.

d_gene: .
len: 16
j_gene: TRBJ2-3
v_gene: TRBV11-3
abundance: .
CDR3nt: TGTGCCAGCAGCTTAGGCGGCGGGGATGGCACAGATACGCAGTATTTT
CDR3aa: CASSLGGGDGTDTQYF

d_gene: .
len: 15
j_gene: TRBJ2-1
v_gene: TRBV24-1
abundance: .
CDR3nt: TGTGCCACCAGTGAGTCAGGGGACTCCTACAATGAGCAGTTCTTC
CDR3aa: CATSESGDSYNEQFF

d_gene: .
len: 11
j_gene: TRBJ1-1
v_gene: TRBV28
abundance: .
CDR3nt: TGTGCCAGCAGTTTAGGAGGGAAAGCTTTCTTT
CDR3aa: CASSLGGKAFF

d_gene: TRBD1
len: 13
j_gene: TRBJ1-1
v_gene: TRBV25-1
abundance: once
CDR3nt: TGTGCCAGCAAGGGACAGGGGAACACTGAAGCTTTCTTT
CDR3aa: CASKGQGNTEAFF

d_gene: .
len: 14
j_gene: TRBJ2-7
v_gene: TRBV30
abundance: .
CDR3nt: TGTGCCTGGAGGGGAGCGGGACACATCTACGAGCAGTACTTC
CDR3aa: CAWRGAGHIYEQYF

d_gene: .
len: 17
j_gene: TRBJ2-1
v_gene: TRBV14
abundance: .
CDR3nt: TGTGCCAGCAGCCAAAGCCCCTTTAGTTCCTCCTACAATGAGCAGTTCTTC
CDR3aa: CASSQSPFSSSYNEQFF

d_gene: .
len: 11
j_gene: TRBJ2-7
v_gene: TRBV20-1
abundance: .
CDR3nt: TGCAGTGCTCTCAAGTCTGGCGAGCAGTACTTC
CDR3aa: CSALKSGEQYF

d_gene: .
len: 13
j_gene: TRBJ1-3
v_gene: TRBV12-3/TRBV12-4
abundance: .
CDR3nt: TGTGCCAGCAGTTTTGAACAATCGGACACCATATATTTT
CDR3aa: CASSFEQSDTIYF

d_gene: .
len: 16
j_gene: TRBJ2-6
v_gene: TRBV7-7
abundance: .
CDR3nt: TGTGCCAGCAGCGAACAGGGTTTTCCTGGGGCCAACGTCCTGACTTTC
CDR3aa: CASSEQGFPGANVLTF

d_gene: .
len: 16
j_gene: TRBJ2-7
v_gene: TRBV4-1
abundance: .
CDR3nt: TGCGCCAGCAGCCAAGGCGACAGCCTCAGCTCCTACGAGCAGTACTTC
CDR3aa: CASSQGDSLSSYEQYF